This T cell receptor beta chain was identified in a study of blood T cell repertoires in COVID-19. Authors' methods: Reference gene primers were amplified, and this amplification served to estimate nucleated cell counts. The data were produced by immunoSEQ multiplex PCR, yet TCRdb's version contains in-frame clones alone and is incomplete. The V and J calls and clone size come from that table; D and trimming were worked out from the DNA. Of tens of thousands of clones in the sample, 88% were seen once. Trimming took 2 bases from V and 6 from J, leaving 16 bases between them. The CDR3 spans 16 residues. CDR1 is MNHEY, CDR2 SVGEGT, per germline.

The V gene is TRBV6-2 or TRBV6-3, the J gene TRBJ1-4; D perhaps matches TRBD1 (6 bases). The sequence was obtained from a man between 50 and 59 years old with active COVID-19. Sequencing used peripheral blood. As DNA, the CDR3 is TGTGCCAGCAGTTACCCCAGGGGACAACGGGATGAAAAACTGTTTTTT. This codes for CASSYPRGQRDEKLFF.